The sequence of this TCR beta chain was determined in a study of monozygotic twins with inflammatory bowel disease. The study's findings and limits: Treatment differences in immunosuppression may have added variability to the repertoires of patients.

CDR1 DFQATT and CDR2 SNEGSKA come from the germline V gene (reference sequence). The CDR3 loop spans 13 amino acids. Comment on this clonotype: Antigen unknown.

Nested PCRs of approximately 16 and 9 cycles, two in total, were run on TCRalpha and TCRbeta cDNA. TCRdb reprocessed the 5' RACE reads and stores each CDR3 protein as one record, lacking DNA. The sample spans 70,000 to 95,000 distinct CDR3 sequences; the ten largest clones claim about 7.4%. The sequenced sample consisted of blood. The source of this sequence is a human donor with ulcerative colitis or Crohn's disease, or a healthy co-twin of an affected twin (not recorded which). The V gene is TRBV20-1, the J gene TRBJ2-4; TCRdb gives TRBD2 as the D gene, but with no DNA this cannot be confirmed. CDR3 amino acids: CSVHPGGPNIQYF.